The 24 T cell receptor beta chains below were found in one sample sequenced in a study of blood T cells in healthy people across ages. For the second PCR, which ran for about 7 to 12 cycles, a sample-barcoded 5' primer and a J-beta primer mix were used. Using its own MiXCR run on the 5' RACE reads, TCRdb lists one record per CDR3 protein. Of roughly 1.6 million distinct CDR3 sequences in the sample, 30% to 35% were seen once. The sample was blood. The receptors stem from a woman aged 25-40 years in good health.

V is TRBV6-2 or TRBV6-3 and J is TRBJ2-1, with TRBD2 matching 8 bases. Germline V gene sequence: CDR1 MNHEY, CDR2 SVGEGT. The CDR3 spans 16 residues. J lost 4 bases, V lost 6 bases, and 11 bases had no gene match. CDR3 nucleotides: TGTGCCAGCAGGGGTAACGGGAGGGTTAATTACAATGAGCAGTTCTTC. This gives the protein CASRGNGRVNYNEQFF.

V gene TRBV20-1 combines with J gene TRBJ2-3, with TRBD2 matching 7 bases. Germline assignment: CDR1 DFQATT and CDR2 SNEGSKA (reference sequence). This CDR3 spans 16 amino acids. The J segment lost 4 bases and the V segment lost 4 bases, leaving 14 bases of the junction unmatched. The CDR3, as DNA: TGCAGTGCTACCGACCCTAGCGGAGTGGGCCCAGATACGCAGTATTTT. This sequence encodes CSATDPSGVGPDTQYF.

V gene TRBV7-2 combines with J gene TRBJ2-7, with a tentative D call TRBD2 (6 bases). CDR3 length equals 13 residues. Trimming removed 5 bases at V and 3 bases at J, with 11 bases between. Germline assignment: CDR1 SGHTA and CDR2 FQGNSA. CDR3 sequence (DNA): TGTGCCAGCAGCATCGGGACTGACTACGAGCAGTACTTC. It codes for CASSIGTDYEQYF. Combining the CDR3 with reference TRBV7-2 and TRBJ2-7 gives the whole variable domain GAGVSQSPSNKVTEKGKDVELRCDPISGHTALYWYRQSLGQGLEFLIYFQGNSAPDKSGLPSDRFSAERTGGSVSTLTIQRTQQEDSAVYLCASSIGTDYEQYFGPGTRLTVT.

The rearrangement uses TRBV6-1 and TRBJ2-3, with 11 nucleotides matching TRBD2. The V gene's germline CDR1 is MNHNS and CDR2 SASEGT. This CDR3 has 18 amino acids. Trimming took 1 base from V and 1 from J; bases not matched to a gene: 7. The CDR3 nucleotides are TGTGCCAGCAGTGAAGTTCTAGCGGGGGGCGGCGGCACAGATACGCAGTATTTT. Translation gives CASSEVLAGGGGTDTQYF.

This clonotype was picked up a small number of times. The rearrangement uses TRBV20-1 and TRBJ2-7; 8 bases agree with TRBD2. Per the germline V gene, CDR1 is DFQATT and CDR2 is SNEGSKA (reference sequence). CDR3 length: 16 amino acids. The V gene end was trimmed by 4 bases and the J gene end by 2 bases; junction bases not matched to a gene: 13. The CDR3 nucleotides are TGCAGTGCTAACAAGGTGGGGGGGACTAGGGCCTACGAGCAGTACTTC. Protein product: CSANKVGGTRAYEQYF.

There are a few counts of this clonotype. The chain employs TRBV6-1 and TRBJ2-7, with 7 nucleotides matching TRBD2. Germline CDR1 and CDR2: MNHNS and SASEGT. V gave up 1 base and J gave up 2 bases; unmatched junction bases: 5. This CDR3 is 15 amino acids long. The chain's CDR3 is CASSEGAGSPYEQYF. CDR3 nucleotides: TGTGCCAGCAGTGAAGGAGCGGGGTCGCCCTACGAGCAGTACTTC.

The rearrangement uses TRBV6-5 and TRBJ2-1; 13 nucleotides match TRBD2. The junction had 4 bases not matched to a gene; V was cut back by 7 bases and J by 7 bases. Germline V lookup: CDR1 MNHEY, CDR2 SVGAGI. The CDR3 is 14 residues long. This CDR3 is CASTRTSGGNEQFF. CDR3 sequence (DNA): TGTGCCAGCACCCGGACTAGCGGGGGAAATGAGCAGTTCTTC.

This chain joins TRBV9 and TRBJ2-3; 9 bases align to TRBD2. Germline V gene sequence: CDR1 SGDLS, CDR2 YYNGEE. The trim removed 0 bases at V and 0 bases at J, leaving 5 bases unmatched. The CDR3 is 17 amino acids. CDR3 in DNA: TGTGCCAGCAGCGTAGATCACGCGGGAGGGAGCACAGATACGCAGTATTTT. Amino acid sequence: CASSVDHAGGSTDTQYF.

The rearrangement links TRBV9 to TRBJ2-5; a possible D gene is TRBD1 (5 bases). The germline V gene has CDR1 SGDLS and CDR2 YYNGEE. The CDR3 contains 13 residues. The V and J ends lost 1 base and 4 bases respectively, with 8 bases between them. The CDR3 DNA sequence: TGTGCCAGCAGCGTAATGGACACAGAGACCCAGTACTTC. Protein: CASSVMDTETQYF.

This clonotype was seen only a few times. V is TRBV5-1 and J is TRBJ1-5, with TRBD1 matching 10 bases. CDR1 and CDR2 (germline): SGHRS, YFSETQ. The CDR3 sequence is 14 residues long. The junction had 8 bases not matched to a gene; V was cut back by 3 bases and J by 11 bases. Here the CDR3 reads CASSSGQGVGTQHF. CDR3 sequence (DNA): TGCGCCAGCAGCTCCGGACAGGGGGTAGGGACCCAGCATTTT.

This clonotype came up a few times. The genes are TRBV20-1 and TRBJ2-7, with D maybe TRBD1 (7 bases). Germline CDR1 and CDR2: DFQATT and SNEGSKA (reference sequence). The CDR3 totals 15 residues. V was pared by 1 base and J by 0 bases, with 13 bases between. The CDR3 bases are TGCAGTGCTAGAGTCAGGGGGGTCCTCTCCTACGAGCAGTACTTC. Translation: CSARVRGVLSYEQYF.

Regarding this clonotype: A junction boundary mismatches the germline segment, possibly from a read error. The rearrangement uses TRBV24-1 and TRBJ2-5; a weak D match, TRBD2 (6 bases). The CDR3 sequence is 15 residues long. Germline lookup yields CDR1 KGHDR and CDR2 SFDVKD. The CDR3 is CATSDSGVAEETLYF. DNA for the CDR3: TGTGCCACCAGTGACTCGGGAGTAGCGGAAGAGACCCTGTACTTC.

CDR3 coding DNA: TGTGCCACCGGCGTACTCAGTGGGCAGTTCTTC. This translates into CATGVLSGQFF. The V call is TRBV6-1, the J call TRBJ2-1, with no clear D. Trimming cost V 10 bases and J 12 bases, with 16 bases left between them. Germline CDR1 reads MNHNS; CDR2 reads SASEGT. The CDR3 has 11 residues.

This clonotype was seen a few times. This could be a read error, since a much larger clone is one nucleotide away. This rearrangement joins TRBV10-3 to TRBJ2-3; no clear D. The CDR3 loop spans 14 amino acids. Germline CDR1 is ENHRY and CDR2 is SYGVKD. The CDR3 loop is CTISEPARPDTQYF. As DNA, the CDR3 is TGTACCATCAGTGAGCCAGCTCGTCCAGATACGCAGTATTTT.

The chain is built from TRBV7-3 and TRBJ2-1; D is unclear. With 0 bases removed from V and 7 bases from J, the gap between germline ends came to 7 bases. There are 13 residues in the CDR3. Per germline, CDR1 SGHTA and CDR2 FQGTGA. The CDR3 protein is CASSLTKLNEQFF. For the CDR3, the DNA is TGTGCCAGCAGCTTAACTAAACTGAATGAGCAGTTCTTC.

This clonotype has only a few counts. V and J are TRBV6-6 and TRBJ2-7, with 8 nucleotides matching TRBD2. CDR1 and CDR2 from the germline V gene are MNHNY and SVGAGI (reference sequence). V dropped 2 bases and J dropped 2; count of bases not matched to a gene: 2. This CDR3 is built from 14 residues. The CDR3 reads CASSYPGGTYEQYF. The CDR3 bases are TGTGCCAGCAGTTACCCGGGGGGGACCTACGAGCAGTACTTC.

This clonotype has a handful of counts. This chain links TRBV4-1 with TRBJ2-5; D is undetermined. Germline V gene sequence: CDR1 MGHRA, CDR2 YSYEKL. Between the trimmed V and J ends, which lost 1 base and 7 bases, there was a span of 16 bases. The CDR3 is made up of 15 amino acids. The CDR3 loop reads CASSQGLWFKATQYF. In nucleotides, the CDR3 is TGCGCCAGCAGCCAAGGTCTGTGGTTCAAGGCGACCCAGTACTTC.

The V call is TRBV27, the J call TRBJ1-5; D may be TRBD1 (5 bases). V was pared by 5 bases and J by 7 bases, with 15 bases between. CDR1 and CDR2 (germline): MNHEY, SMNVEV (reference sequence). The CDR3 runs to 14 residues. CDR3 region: CASSPWGMGQPQHF. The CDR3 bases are TGTGCCAGCAGTCCCTGGGGGATGGGACAGCCCCAGCATTTT.

CDR3 bases: TGTGCCAGCAGCTGGGGAGAGGGGTGCACAGATACGCAGTATTTT. Residues: CASSWGEGCTDTQYF. The chain carries TRBV12-3 or TRBV12-4 and TRBJ2-3; either TRBD1 or TRBD2 may fit D (5 bases each). Trimming took 6 bases from V and 1 from J, leaving 14 bases between them. This CDR3 has 15 amino acids.

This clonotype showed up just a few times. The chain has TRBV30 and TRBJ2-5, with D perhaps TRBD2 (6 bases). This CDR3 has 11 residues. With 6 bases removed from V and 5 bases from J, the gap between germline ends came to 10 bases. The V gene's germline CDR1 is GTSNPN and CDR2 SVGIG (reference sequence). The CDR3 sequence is CACSGVETQYF. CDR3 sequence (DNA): TGTGCCTGTTCGGGGGTCGAGACCCAGTACTTC.

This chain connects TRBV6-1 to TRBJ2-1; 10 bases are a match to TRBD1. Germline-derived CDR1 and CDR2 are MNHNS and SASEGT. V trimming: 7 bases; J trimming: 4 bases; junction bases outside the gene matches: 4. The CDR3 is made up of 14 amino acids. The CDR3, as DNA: TGTGCCAGCACCGACAGGGGGCCTTACAATGAGCAGTTCTTC. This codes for CASTDRGPYNEQFF.

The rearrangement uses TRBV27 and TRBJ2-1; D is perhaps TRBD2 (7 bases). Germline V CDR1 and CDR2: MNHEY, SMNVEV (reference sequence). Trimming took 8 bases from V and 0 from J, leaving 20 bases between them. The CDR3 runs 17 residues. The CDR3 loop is CASRRRGGLSSYNEQFF. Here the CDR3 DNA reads TGTGCCAGCCGACGGCGCGGGGGCCTCAGCTCCTACAATGAGCAGTTCTTC.

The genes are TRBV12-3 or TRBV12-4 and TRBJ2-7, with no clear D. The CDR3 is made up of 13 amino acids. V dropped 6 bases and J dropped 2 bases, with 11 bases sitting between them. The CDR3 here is CASRFGQTYEQYF. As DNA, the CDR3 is TGTGCCAGCAGGTTTGGCCAGACCTACGAGCAGTACTTC.

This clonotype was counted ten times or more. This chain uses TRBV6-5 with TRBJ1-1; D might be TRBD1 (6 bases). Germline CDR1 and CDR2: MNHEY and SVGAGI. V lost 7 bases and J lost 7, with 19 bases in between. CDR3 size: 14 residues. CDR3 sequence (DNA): TGTGCCAGCAAGCTTACTCGGACAGCCGATGAAGCTTTCTTT. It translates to CASKLTRTADEAFF.